Below, 10 T cell receptor beta chains from the same sample are listed, as sequenced in a study of CD8+ T cells in alopecia areata. Treatment indicated: oral pan-JAK inhibitor, 5-10 mg twice daily. RNA extraction was followed by reverse transcription into cDNA, which acted as the sequencing template. Profiled with immunoSEQ multiplex PCR; TCRdb holds only in-frame clones, not every one. The table lists some 170,000 clones, roughly 60% of them singletons. The sample in question was CD4+ T cells sorted from blood, obtained at approximately week 56, from a patient treated with tofacitinib. These receptors were collected from a human donor with alopecia areata.

The chain has TRBV11-2 and TRBJ1-1; D is possibly TRBD1 (6 bases). CDR1 SGHAT and CDR2 FQNNGV come from the germline V gene. The ends were cut back, 5 bases at V and 7 bases at J, with 11 bases in the middle. The CDR3 runs 12 residues. The CDR3 spells CASSQDRLEAFF. The CDR3 DNA reads TGTGCCAGCAGCCAAGACAGGCTTGAAGCTTTCTTT. The variable domain in full, completed from reference TRBV11-2 and TRBJ1-1, reads EAGVAQSPRYKIIEKRQSVAFWCNPISGHATLYWYQQILGQGPKLLIQFQNNGVVDDSQLPKDRFSAERLKGVDSTLKIQPAKLEDSAVYLCASSQDRLEAFFGQGTRLTVV.

This chain connects TRBV15 to TRBJ2-5, with no clear D. The CDR3 covers 12 residues. V shed 1 base and J shed 7 bases, with 7 bases lying between them. Germline V CDR1 and CDR2: LNHNV, YYDKDF (reference sequence). The CDR3 DNA follows: TGTGCCACCAGCAGAGCGGGCGGGACCCAGTACTTC. This codes for CATSRAGGTQYF.

V gene TRBV18 combines with J gene TRBJ2-2; D not certain. Trimming removed 3 bases from V and 2 bases from J, with 10 bases in between. This CDR3 spans 15 amino acids. Germline CDR1 is KGHSH and CDR2 is LQKENI. This CDR3 is CASSPRTQNTGELFF. The CDR3 region has the DNA TGTGCCAGCTCACCGAGGACCCAAAACACCGGGGAGCTGTTTTTT.

This clone was picked up many times. This rearrangement joins TRBV7-8 to TRBJ1-2; 9 bases agree with TRBD1. CDR3 length: 16 amino acids. Germline values: CDR1 SGHVS, CDR2 FQNEAQ. V lost 3 bases to trimming and J lost 5 bases; unmatched junction nucleotides: 10. The CDR3 region has the DNA TGTGCCAGCAGCTTCCGAAGGACAGGGGCTGGGTATGGCTACACCTTC. Translation gives CASSFRRTGAGYGYTF. Full variable domain (missing parts from reference TRBV7-8 and TRBJ1-2): GAGVSQSPRYKVAKRGQDVALRCDPISGHVSLFWYQQALGQGPEFLTYFQNEAQLDKSGLPSDRFFAERPEGSVSTLKIQRTQQEDSAVYLCASSFRRTGAGYGYTFGSGTRLTVV.

The chain joins TRBV7-9 to TRBJ2-3; D call uncertain. Between the trimmed V and J ends, which lost 4 bases and 4 bases, there was a span of 3 bases. The CDR3 is 11 residues long. The germline V gene encodes CDR1 SEHNR and CDR2 FQNEAQ (reference sequence). The CDR3 DNA is TGTGCCAGCAGCTCCTCAGATACGCAGTATTTT. The encoded protein is CASSSSDTQYF. The variable domain in full, with the rest retrieved from reference TRBV7-9 and TRBJ2-3, is DTGVSQNPRHKITKRGQNVTFRCDPISEHNRLYWYRQTLGQGPEFLTYFQNEAQLEKSRLLSDRFSAERPKGSFSTLEIQRTEQGDSAMYLCASSSSDTQYFGPGTRLTVL.

The chain is built from TRBV19 and TRBJ2-7, with D unclear. The CDR3 has 14 residues. Germline V gives CDR1 LNHDA, CDR2 SQIVND (reference sequence). V lost 6 bases to trimming and J lost 6 bases, with 18 bases between them. The CDR3 region has the DNA TGTGCCAGTAGATTCCAGAGCGATCGAGGCGAGCAGTACTTC. It encodes CASRFQSDRGEQYF.

This chain connects TRBV30 to TRBJ1-2; tentative D call: TRBD1 (6 bases). V shed 4 bases and J shed 1 base, with 7 bases lying between them. This CDR3 comprises 12 residues. Germline V lookup: CDR1 GTSNPN, CDR2 SVGIG (reference sequence). CDR3 nucleotides: TGTGCCTGGAACAGGGATAACTATGGCTACACCTTC. Translation gives CAWNRDNYGYTF. The complete variable domain, with remaining parts taken from reference TRBV30 and TRBJ1-2, reads SQTIHQWPATLVQPVGSPLSLECTVEGTSNPNLYWYRQAAGRGLQLLFYSVGIGQISSEVPQNLSASRPQDRQFILSSKKLLLSDSGFYLCAWNRDNYGYTFGSGTRLTVV.

This clone has a handful of counts. The V and J genes are TRBV4-2 and TRBJ2-5; the D is unclear. The V end was cut by 4 bases, the J end by 4 bases, with 13 bases between. The length of the CDR3 is 14 residues. Germline CDR1 reads LGHNA; CDR2 reads YNFKEQ. This CDR3 is CASSPPGQPETQYF. The CDR3 DNA reads as TGTGCCAGCAGCCCGCCAGGCCAGCCAGAGACCCAGTACTTC.

This rearrangement joins TRBV2 to TRBJ1-6, with D maybe TRBD1 (6 bases). This CDR3 is built from 13 residues. Trimming shortened V by 7 bases and J by 10 bases, and 14 bases separated the two germline ends. In germline, CDR1 is SNHLY, CDR2 FYNNEI. The CDR3 bases are TGTGCCAGCACAGGGCAGGGGCGGTCACCCCTCCACTTT. Translation gives CASTGQGRSPLHF. Using reference TRBV2 and TRBJ1-6 for the parts outside the CDR3, the full variable domain is EPEVTQTPSHQVTQMGQEVILRCVPISNHLYFYWYRQILGQKVEFLVSFYNNEISEKSEIFDDQFSVERPDGSNFTLKIRSTKLEDSAMYFCASTGQGRSPLHFGNGTRLTVT.

This chain joins TRBV2 and TRBJ1-2; perhaps TRBD1 as D (6 bases). V was shortened by 2 bases and J by 7 bases, with 20 bases between the two germline ends. The CDR3 is 16 residues long. The germline V gene has CDR1 SNHLY and CDR2 FYNNEI. CDR3 protein: CASSESVLGGAGGYTF. In nucleotides, the CDR3 is TGTGCCAGCAGTGAATCCGTTTTGGGGGGCGCGGGTGGCTACACCTTC.